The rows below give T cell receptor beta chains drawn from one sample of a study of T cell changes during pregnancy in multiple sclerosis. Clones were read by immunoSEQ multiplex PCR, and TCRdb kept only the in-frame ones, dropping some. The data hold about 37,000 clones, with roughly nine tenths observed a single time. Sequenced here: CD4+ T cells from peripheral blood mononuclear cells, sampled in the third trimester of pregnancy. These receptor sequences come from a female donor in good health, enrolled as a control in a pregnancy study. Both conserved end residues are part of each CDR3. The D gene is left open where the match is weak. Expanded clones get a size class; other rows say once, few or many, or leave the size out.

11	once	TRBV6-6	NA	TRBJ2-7	CASSRPGYTYF	TGTGCCAGCAGTCGACCCGGGTATACGTACTTC
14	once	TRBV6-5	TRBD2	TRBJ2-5	CATRLAGGQETQYF	TGTGCCACCCGACTAGCGGGGGGCCAAGAGACCCAGTACTTC
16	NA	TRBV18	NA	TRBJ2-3	CASSPGQGTSTDTQYF	TGTGCCAGCTCACCGGGTCAGGGAACGAGCACAGATACGCAGTATTTT
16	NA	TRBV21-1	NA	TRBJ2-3	CASSGTGIFSTDTQYF	TGTGCCAGCAGCGGTACAGGGATCTTTAGCACAGATACGCAGTATTTT
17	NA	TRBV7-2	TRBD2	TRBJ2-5	CASSLGGGLAGIETQYF	TGTGCCAGCAGCTTGGGAGGGGGACTAGCGGGAATTGAGACCCAGTACTTC
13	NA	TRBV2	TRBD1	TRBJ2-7	CASAGTGGYEQYF	TGTGCCAGCGCCGGGACAGGGGGCTACGAGCAGTACTTC
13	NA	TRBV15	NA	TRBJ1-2	CATRNRQFDGYTF	TGTGCCACCAGAAACAGACAGTTTGATGGCTACACCTTC
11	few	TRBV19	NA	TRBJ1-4	CASRRGEKLFF	TGTGCCAGTCGACGAGGGGAAAAACTGTTTTTT
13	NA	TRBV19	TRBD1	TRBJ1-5	CASNGRGIQPQHF	TGTGCCAGTAACGGCAGGGGGATTCAGCCCCAGCATTTT
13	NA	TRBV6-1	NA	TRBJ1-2	CASSESGFYGYTF	TGTGCCAGCAGTGAATCCGGGTTCTATGGCTACACCTTC
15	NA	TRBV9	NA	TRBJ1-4	CASSPSAGSNEKLFF	TGTGCCAGCAGCCCATCGGCAGGGTCAAATGAAAAACTGTTTTTT
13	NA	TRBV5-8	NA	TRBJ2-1	CASSIDSNHEQFF	TGTGCCAGCAGCATAGACAGTAATCATGAGCAGTTCTTC
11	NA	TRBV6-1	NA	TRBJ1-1	CASSEPRIHFF	TGTGCCAGCAGTGAACCCAGAATCCATTTCTTT
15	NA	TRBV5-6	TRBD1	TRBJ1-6	CASRESGTGGSPLHF	TGTGCCAGCAGGGAATCCGGGACAGGCGGATCACCCCTCCACTTT
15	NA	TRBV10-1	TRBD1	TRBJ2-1	CASRADRGHAGEQFF	TGCGCCAGTAGAGCTGACAGGGGGCACGCCGGTGAGCAGTTCTTC
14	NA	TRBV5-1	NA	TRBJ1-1	CASSPSEGNTEAFF	TGCGCCAGCAGCCCCTCAGAGGGGAACACTGAAGCTTTCTTT
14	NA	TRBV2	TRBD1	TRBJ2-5	CASKYRGGQETQYF	TGTGCCAGCAAGTACAGGGGTGGGCAAGAGACCCAGTACTTC
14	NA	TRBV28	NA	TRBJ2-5	CASNSGDQQETQYF	TGTGCCAGCAACTCAGGGGACCAACAAGAGACCCAGTACTTC
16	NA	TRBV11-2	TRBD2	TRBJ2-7	CASSPPSSGRRYEQYF	TGTGCCAGCAGCCCTCCCTCGAGCGGGAGGAGGTACGAGCAGTACTTC
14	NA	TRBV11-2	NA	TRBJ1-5	CASSSGYSNQPQHF	TGTGCCAGCAGCTCAGGTTATAGCAATCAGCCCCAGCATTTT
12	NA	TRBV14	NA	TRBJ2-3	CASSQEYGTQYF	TGTGCCAGCAGCCAAGAATACGGTACGCAGTATTTT
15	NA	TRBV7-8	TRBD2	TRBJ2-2	CASSVGLAASGELFF	TGTGCCAGCAGCGTGGGACTAGCGGCATCCGGGGAGCTGTTTTTT
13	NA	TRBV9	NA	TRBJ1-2	CASSVDESDGYTF	TGTGCCAGCAGCGTAGATGAGTCCGATGGCTACACCTTC
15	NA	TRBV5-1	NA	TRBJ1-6	CASSLEVGGNSPLHF	TGCGCCAGCAGCTTGGAGGTGGGGGGTAATTCACCCCTCCACTTT
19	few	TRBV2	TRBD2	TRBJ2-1	CASRNPVTSGGPSYNEQFF	TGTGCCAGCAGGAACCCAGTGACTAGCGGGGGACCCTCCTACAATGAGCAGTTCTTC
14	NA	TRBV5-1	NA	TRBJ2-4	CASRTNGGENIQYF	TGCGCCAGCCGGACTAACGGAGGTGAAAACATTCAGTACTTC
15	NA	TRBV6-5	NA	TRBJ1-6	CASSYTGQYNSPLHF	TGTGCCAGCAGTTACACTGGACAGTACAATTCACCCCTCCACTTT
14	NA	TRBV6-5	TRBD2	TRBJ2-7	CASRILAGDYEQYF	TGTGCCAGCAGGATTCTAGCGGGCGACTACGAGCAGTACTTC
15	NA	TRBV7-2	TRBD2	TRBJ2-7	CASSPRLAGALEQYF	TGTGCCAGCAGCCCCCGACTAGCGGGAGCCCTCGAGCAGTACTTC
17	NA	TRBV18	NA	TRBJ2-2	CASSPLLTGANTGELFF	TGTGCCAGCTCACCCCTATTGACAGGAGCGAACACCGGGGAGCTGTTTTTT
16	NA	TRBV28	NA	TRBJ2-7	CASSLPAGRSSYEQYF	TGTGCCAGCAGTTTGCCGGCGGGACGGAGCTCCTACGAGCAGTACTTC
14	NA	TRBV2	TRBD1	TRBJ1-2	CASSGGQTNYGYTF	TGTGCCAGCAGTGGGGGACAGACAAACTATGGCTACACCTTC
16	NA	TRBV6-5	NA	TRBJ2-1	CASSYSKGGSYNEQFF	TGTGCCAGCAGTTACTCGAAAGGGGGTTCCTACAATGAGCAGTTCTTC
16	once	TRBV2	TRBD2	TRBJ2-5	CASSELASGGAKTQYF	TGTGCCAGCAGTGAACTAGCTAGCGGGGGGGCAAAGACCCAGTACTTC
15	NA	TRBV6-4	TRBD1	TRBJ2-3	CASSEPGQGTDTQYF	TGTGCCAGCAGCGAACCGGGACAGGGGACAGATACGCAGTATTTT
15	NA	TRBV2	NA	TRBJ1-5	CASSDQGIRNQPQHF	TGTGCCAGCAGTGATCAGGGTATAAGGAATCAGCCCCAGCATTTT
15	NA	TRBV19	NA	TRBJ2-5	CASSIAGIASETQYF	TGTGCCAGTAGTATAGCCGGAATAGCCTCAGAGACCCAGTACTTC
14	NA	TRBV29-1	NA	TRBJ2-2	CSVEVGSHTGELFF	TGCAGCGTTGAAGTCGGGTCCCACACCGGGGAGCTGTTTTTT
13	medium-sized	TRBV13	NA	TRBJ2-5	CASSLGLQETQYF	TGTGCCAGCAGCTTGGGACTGCAAGAGACCCAGTACTTC
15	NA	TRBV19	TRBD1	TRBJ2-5	CASSISWDRQETQYF	TGTGCCAGTAGTATATCTTGGGACAGACAAGAGACCCAGTACTTC
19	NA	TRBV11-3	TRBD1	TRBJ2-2	CASSPWGDRDRGPTGELFF	TGTGCCAGCAGTCCATGGGGGGACCGGGACAGGGGTCCAACCGGGGAGCTGTTTTTT
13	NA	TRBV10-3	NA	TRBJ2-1	CAIRQGQYNEQFF	TGTGCCATCAGACAGGGCCAATACAATGAGCAGTTCTTC
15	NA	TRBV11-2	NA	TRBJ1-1	CASSLAAGSNTEAFF	TGTGCCAGCAGCTTAGCCGCAGGGTCGAACACTGAAGCTTTCTTT
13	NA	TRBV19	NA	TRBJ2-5	CASSMRLFETQYF	TGTGCCAGTAGTATGAGGTTGTTTGAGACCCAGTACTTC
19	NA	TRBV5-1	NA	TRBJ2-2	CASSLAVSRGRLYAGELFF	TGCGCCAGCAGCTTGGCCGTGTCAAGGGGCCGCCTTTACGCCGGGGAGCTGTTTTTT
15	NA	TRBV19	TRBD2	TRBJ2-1	CASSSLAGAFGEQFF	TGTGCCAGTAGTAGCCTAGCGGGGGCCTTCGGGGAGCAGTTCTTC
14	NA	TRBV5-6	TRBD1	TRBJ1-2	CASSFRTGYYGYTF	TGTGCCAGCAGCTTCCGGACAGGGTACTATGGCTACACCTTC
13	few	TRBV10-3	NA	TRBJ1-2	CAIRADLDYGYTF	TGTGCCATCAGGGCGGATCTAGACTATGGCTACACCTTC
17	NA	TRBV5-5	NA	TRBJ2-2	CASSPDSTDANTGELFF	TGTGCCAGCAGCCCGGACTCTACTGACGCGAACACCGGGGAGCTGTTTTTT
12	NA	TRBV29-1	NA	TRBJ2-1	CSAETAADEQFF	TGCAGCGCCGAAACAGCCGCCGATGAGCAGTTCTTC
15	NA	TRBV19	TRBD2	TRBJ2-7	CASRNSGSSTYEQYF	TGTGCCAGTAGGAATAGCGGGAGCAGTACCTACGAGCAGTACTTC
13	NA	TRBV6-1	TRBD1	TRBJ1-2	CASSRQGGDGYTF	TGTGCCAGCAGTCGACAGGGGGGAGATGGCTACACCTTC
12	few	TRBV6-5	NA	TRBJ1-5	CASRASNQPQHF	TGTGCCAGCAGGGCTAGCAATCAGCCCCAGCATTTT
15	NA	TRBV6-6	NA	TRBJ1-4	CASSQRDPKGEKLFF	TGTGCCAGCAGTCAGCGGGACCCTAAGGGGGAAAAACTGTTTTTT
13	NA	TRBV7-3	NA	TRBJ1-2	CASSLTGRYGYTF	TGTGCCAGCAGCTTAACTGGGAGGTATGGCTACACCTTC